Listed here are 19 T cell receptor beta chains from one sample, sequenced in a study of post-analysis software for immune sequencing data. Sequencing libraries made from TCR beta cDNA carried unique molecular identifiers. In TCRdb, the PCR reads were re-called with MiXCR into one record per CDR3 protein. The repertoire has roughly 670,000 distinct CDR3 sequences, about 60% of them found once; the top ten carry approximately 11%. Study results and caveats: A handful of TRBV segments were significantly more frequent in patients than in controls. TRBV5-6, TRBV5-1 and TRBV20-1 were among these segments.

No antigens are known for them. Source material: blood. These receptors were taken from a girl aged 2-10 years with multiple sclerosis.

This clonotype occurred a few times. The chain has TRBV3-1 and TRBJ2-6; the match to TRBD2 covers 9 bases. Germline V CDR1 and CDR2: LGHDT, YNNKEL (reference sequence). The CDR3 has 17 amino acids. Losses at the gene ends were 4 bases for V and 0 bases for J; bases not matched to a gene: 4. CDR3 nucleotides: TGTGCCAGCAGCCCGACTAGCGGAGCCTCTGGGGCCAACGTCCTGACTTTC. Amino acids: CASSPTSGASGANVLTF.

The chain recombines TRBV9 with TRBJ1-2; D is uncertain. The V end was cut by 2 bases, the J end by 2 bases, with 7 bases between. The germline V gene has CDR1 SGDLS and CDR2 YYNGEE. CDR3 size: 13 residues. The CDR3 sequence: CASSVSQNYGYTF. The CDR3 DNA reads TGTGCCAGCAGCGTCAGCCAGAACTATGGCTACACCTTC.

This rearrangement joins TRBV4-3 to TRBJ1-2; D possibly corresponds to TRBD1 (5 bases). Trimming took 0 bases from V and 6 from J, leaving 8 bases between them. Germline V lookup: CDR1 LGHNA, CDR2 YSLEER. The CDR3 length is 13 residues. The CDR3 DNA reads TGCGCCAGCAGCCAAGAAAGGGGTAATGGCTACACCTTC. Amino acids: CASSQERGNGYTF.

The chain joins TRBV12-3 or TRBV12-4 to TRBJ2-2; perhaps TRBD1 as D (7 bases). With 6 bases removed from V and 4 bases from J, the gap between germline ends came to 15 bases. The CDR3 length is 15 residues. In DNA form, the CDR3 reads TGTGCCAGCAGATCAGGGGGGTTCGGCACCGGGGAGCTGTTTTTT. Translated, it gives CASRSGGFGTGELFF.

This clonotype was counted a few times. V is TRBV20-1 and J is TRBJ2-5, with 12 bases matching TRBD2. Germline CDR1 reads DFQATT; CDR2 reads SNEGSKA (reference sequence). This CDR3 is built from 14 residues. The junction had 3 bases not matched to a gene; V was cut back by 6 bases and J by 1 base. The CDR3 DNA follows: TGCAGTGCGCCGACTAGCGGGAGCCAAGAGACCCAGTACTTC. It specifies CSAPTSGSQETQYF.

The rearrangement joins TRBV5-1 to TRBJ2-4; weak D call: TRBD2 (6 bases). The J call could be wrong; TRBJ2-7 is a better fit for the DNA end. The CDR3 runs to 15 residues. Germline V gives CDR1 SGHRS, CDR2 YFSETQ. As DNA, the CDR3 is TGCGCCAGCAACCGGTTTGGGCAACGGGGGAACGAGCAGTACTTC. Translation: CASNRFGQRGNEQYF.

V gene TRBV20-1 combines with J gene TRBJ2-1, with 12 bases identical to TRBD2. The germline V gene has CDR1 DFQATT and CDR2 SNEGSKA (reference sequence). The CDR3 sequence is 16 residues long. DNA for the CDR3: TGCAGCATGGCTAGCGGGGGGGCAAAGTCCTACAATGAGCAGTTCTTC. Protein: CSMASGGAKSYNEQFF.

For the CDR3, the DNA is TGTGCCAGCAGGATAACAGGGGGGGGCATGAACACTGAAGCTTTCTTT. Protein sequence: CASRITGGGMNTEAFF. J is TRBJ1-1 and V is TRBV6-5, with 8 bases lining up with TRBD1. V shed 6 bases, J shed 0 bases, and the junction held 9 bases outside the gene matches. The CDR3 runs 16 residues. Looked up from germline, CDR1 is MNHEY and CDR2 is SVGAGI.

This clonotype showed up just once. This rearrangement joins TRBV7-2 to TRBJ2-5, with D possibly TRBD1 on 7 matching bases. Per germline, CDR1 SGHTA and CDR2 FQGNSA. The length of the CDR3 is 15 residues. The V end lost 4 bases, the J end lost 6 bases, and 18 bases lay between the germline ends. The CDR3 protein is CASSSLFAGQKTQYF. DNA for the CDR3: TGTGCCAGCAGCTCTCTTTTCGCGGGACAGAAGACCCAGTACTTC.

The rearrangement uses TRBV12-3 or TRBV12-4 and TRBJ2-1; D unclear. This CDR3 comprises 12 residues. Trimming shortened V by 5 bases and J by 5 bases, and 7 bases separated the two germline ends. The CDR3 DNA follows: TGTGCCAGCAGTCATCGGAACAATGAGCAGTTCTTC. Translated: CASSHRNNEQFF.

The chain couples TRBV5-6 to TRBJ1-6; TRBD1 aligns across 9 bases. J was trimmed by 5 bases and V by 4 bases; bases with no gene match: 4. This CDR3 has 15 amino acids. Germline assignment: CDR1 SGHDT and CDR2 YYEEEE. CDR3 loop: CASSPGQGDNSPLHF. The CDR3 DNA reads TGTGCCAGCAGCCCGGGACAGGGCGATAATTCACCCCTCCACTTT.

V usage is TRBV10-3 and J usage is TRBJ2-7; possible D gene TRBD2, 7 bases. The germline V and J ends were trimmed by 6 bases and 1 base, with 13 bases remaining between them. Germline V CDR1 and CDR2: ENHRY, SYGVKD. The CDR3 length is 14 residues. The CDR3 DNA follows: TGTGCCATCAGCTTTGCGGGGGCTTCCTACGAGCAGTACTTC. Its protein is CAISFAGASYEQYF.

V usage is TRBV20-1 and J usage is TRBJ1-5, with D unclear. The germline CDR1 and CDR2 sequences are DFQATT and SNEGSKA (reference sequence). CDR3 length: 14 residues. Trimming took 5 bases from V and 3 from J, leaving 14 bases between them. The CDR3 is CSASYGILNQPQHF. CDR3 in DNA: TGCAGTGCTTCCTACGGGATCCTCAATCAGCCCCAGCATTTT.

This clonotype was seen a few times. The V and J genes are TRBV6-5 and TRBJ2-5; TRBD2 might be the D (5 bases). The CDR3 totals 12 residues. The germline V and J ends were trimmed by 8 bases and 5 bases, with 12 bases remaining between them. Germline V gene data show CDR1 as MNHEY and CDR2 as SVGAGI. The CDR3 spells CASSVGEETQYF. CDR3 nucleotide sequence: TGTGCCAGCTCAGTGGGAGAGGAGACCCAGTACTTC.

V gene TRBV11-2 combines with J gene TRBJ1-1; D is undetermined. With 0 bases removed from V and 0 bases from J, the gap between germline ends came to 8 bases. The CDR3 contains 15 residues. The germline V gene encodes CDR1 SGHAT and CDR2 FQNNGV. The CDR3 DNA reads TGTGCCAGCAGCTTAGACCTAACGGTGAACACTGAAGCTTTCTTT. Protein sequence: CASSLDLTVNTEAFF.

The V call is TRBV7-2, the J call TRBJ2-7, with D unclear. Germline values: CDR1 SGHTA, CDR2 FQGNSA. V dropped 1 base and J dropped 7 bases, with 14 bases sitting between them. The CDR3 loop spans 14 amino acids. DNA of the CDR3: TGTGCCAGCAGCTTAGTATCCCGGACCCCAGAGCAGTACTTC. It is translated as CASSLVSRTPEQYF.

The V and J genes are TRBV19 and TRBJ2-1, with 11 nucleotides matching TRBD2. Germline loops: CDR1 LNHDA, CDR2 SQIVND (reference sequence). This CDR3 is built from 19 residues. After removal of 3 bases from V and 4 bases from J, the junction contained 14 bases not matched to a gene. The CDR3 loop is CASSMKALAGGVGYNEQFF. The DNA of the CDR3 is TGTGCCAGTAGTATGAAGGCCCTAGCGGGGGGAGTGGGATACAATGAGCAGTTCTTC.

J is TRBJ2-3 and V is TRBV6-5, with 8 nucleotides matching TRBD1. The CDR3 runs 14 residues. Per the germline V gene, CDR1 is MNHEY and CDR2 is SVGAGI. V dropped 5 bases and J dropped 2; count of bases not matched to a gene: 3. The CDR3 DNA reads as TGTGCCAGCAGTCCGGACAGGGCCACAGATACGCAGTATTTT. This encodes CASSPDRATDTQYF.

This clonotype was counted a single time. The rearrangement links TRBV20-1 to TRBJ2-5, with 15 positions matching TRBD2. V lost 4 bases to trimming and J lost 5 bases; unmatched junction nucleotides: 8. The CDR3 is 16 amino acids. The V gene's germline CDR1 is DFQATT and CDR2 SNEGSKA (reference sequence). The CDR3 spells CSATVGTSGRSETQYF. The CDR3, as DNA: TGCAGTGCTACCGTAGGGACTAGCGGGAGGTCGGAGACCCAGTACTTC.